A single sample gave rise to the 28 T cell receptor beta chains below, sequenced in a study of shared clonotypes between healthy human individuals. In the naive CD8 group, cells lacked CD45RO and were positively selected for CCR7, so terminally differentiated effector memory CD45RA+ cells were left out. Repertoires were generated with immunoSEQ multiplex PCR, while TCRdb's copy carries only in-frame clones and drops some. The table shows about 600,000 clones, with roughly 98% occurring only once. The sample taken for sequencing was naive CD8+ T cells sorted from blood. These receptors came from a man aged 25 to 45 in good health.

The V call is TRBV19, the J call TRBJ1-1; D not resolved. The CDR3 is made up of 13 amino acids. Germline V gene data show CDR1 as LNHDA and CDR2 as SQIVND (reference sequence). Trimming removed 7 bases from V and 1 base from J, with 10 bases in between. The CDR3: CASTVTANTEAFF. CDR3 DNA sequence: TGTGCCAGTACCGTGACCGCGAACACTGAAGCTTTCTTT. Looking up the rest from reference TRBV19 and TRBJ1-1 gives the full variable domain: DGGITQSPKYLFRKEGQNVTLSCEQNLNHDAMYWYRQDPGQGLRLIYYSQIVNDFQKGDIAEGYSVSREKKESFPLTVTSAQKNPTAFYLCASTVTANTEAFFGQGTRLTVV.

Concerning this clone: Other DNA sequences in the sample encode the same CDR3. This chain uses TRBV27 with TRBJ1-1, with D uncertain. The CDR3 length is 13 residues. CDR1 MNHEY and CDR2 SMNVEV come from the germline V gene (reference sequence). The V end was cut by 5 bases, the J end by 1 base, with 8 bases between. The CDR3 spells CASSLAGNTEAFF. The CDR3 DNA follows: TGTGCCAGCAGTCTCGCCGGGAACACTGAAGCTTTCTTT.

V and J are TRBV27 and TRBJ1-1, with D uncertain. Germline lookup yields CDR1 MNHEY and CDR2 SMNVEV (reference sequence). Between the trimmed V and J ends, which lost 7 bases and 4 bases, there was a span of 13 bases. The CDR3 runs to 13 residues. CDR3 coding DNA: TGTGCCAGCACGGCGGGATTGACCACTGAAGCTTTCTTT. Encoded protein: CASTAGLTTEAFF.

DNA for the CDR3: TGTGCCAGCAGTTTACAAGCGCAAGAGACCCAGTACTTC. Its protein product is CASSLQAQETQYF. The chain recombines TRBV27 with TRBJ2-5, with D unclear. The CDR3 spans 13 residues. CDR1 and CDR2 from the germline V gene are MNHEY and SMNVEV (reference sequence). V was trimmed by 2 bases and J by 2 bases, leaving 6 bases between them.

This clone has just one count. The chain is built from TRBV30 and TRBJ1-2, with D unresolved. Trimming left V 2 bases short and J 6 bases short, with 10 bases between. The CDR3 has 12 residues. CDR1 is GTSNPN and CDR2 is SVGIG in the germline V gene (reference sequence). CDR3 DNA sequence: TGTGCCTGGAGTCCTGGACGCGATGGCTACACCTTC. This encodes CAWSPGRDGYTF.

The rearrangement uses TRBV6-5 and TRBJ1-5; weak D call: TRBD1 (6 bases). The V gene's germline CDR1 is MNHEY and CDR2 SVGAGI. Trimming left V 0 bases short and J 9 bases short, with 12 bases between. The CDR3 contains 14 residues. The CDR3 loop reads CASSYSGAGGPQHF. The CDR3 nucleotides are TGTGCCAGCAGTTACTCGGGGGCTGGCGGGCCCCAGCATTTT.

The V gene is TRBV29-1, the J gene TRBJ2-4; 7 bases are a match to TRBD1. Germline V lookup: CDR1 SQVTM, CDR2 ANQGSEA. The junction had 7 bases not matched to a gene; V was cut back by 5 bases and J by 0 bases. This CDR3 is built from 15 residues. CDR3 region: CSVSITGVAKNIQYF. The CDR3, as DNA: TGCAGCGTTAGTATAACAGGGGTAGCCAAAAACATTCAGTACTTC.

V usage is TRBV5-1 and J usage is TRBJ2-1, with a tentative D call TRBD1 (5 bases). The CDR3 has 16 amino acids. The ends were cut back, 0 bases at V and 0 bases at J, with 10 bases in the middle. CDR1 and CDR2 from the germline V gene are SGHRS and YFSETQ. The CDR3: CASSLVPGSSYNEQFF. The CDR3 region has the DNA TGCGCCAGCAGCTTGGTCCCAGGGTCCTCCTACAATGAGCAGTTCTTC.

This chain connects TRBV7-6 to TRBJ2-3; TRBD2 matches at 8 bases. Germline V gene sequence: CDR1 SGHVS, CDR2 FNYEAQ. This CDR3 region has 14 residues. Losses at the gene ends were 5 bases for V and 6 bases for J; bases not matched to a gene: 7. The CDR3 nucleotides are TGTGCCAGCAGCCGCAGGACTAGCCTGGATACGCAGTATTTT. Protein: CASSRRTSLDTQYF.

This chain uses TRBV30 with TRBJ1-2; 11 bases align to TRBD1. This CDR3 has 13 amino acids. V shed 1 base, J shed 8 bases, and the junction held 3 bases outside the gene matches. The germline V gene encodes CDR1 GTSNPN and CDR2 SVGIG (reference sequence). The CDR3 DNA sequence: TGTGCCTGGAGTGGGGACAGGGGGAGAGGCTACACCTTC. It is translated as CAWSGDRGRGYTF. The full variable domain, with the rest looked up from reference TRBV30 and TRBJ1-2, is SQTIHQWPATLVQPVGSPLSLECTVEGTSNPNLYWYRQAAGRGLQLLFYSVGIGQISSEVPQNLSASRPQDRQFILSSKKLLLSDSGFYLCAWSGDRGRGYTFGSGTRLTVV.

This chain joins TRBV5-1 and TRBJ2-7; no firm D call. The length of the CDR3 is 13 residues. Germline V gene lookup returns CDR1 SGHRS and CDR2 YFSETQ. Trimming stripped 2 bases from V and 0 bases from J, with 6 bases between. CDR3 bases: TGCGCCAGCAGCTTTACAACCTCCTACGAGCAGTACTTC. Amino acids: CASSFTTSYEQYF.

The rearrangement uses TRBV25-1 and TRBJ1-1; D is unresolved. V was shortened by 5 bases and J by 5 bases, with 9 bases between the two germline ends. This CDR3 has 12 amino acids. The germline CDR1 and CDR2 sequences are MGHDK and SYGVNS. The CDR3 DNA reads as TGTGCCAGCAGTTCTGGGATAACTGAAGCTTTCTTT. Translating gives CASSSGITEAFF.

J is TRBJ2-1 and V is TRBV7-9, with a tentative D call TRBD1 (6 bases). Between the trimmed V and J ends, which lost 4 bases and 6 bases, there was a span of 13 bases. Germline V gene lookup returns CDR1 SEHNR and CDR2 FQNEAQ (reference sequence). The CDR3 has 14 residues. The CDR3 protein is CASSYGTPANEQFF. In nucleotides, the CDR3 is TGTGCCAGCAGCTACGGGACACCTGCCAATGAGCAGTTCTTC.

The V and J genes are TRBV5-6 and TRBJ2-6; no definite D call. The length of the CDR3 is 14 residues. The germline gives CDR1 SGHDT, CDR2 YYEEEE. Between the trimmed V and J ends, which lost 2 bases and 1 base, there was a span of 4 bases. CDR3 coding DNA: TGTGCCAGCAGCTTCGGGTCTGGGGCCAACGTCCTGACTTTC. Amino acid sequence: CASSFGSGANVLTF.

The V call is TRBV7-9, the J call TRBJ2-7; TRBD2 matches 10 bases. CDR1 is SEHNR, CDR2 FQNEAQ, per germline (reference sequence). The V gene end was trimmed by 5 bases and the J gene end by 0 bases; junction bases not matched to a gene: 16. CDR3 size: 19 residues. In nucleotides, the CDR3 is TGTGCCAGCAGCCAGAAAAATGTACCGGGACTAGCGTACTCCTACGAGCAGTACTTC. As protein: CASSQKNVPGLAYSYEQYF.

Points on this clone: The same CDR3 also results from other DNA sequences found in this sample. The V call is TRBV27, the J call TRBJ2-3; no definite D call. Trimming left V 0 bases short and J 1 base short, with 5 bases between. The germline gives CDR1 MNHEY, CDR2 SMNVEV (reference sequence). The CDR3 runs to 14 residues. The CDR3 DNA reads as TGTGCCAGCAGTTTATCGATAGGCACAGATACGCAGTATTTT. Encoded protein: CASSLSIGTDTQYF.

V and J are TRBV13 and TRBJ2-7; TRBD2 might be the D (6 bases). This CDR3 is 18 amino acids long. Germline CDR1 is PRHDT and CDR2 is FYEKMQ (reference sequence). V lost 1 base and J 1 base, leaving 20 bases between the germline ends. In DNA, the CDR3 is TGTGCCAGCAGCTTAGTTGGGTCTACTAGCACAAGGTCCTACGAGCAGTACTTC. Amino acids: CASSLVGSTSTRSYEQYF. The full variable domain, completed using reference TRBV13 and TRBJ2-7, is AAGVIQSPRHLIKEKRETATLKCYPIPRHDTVYWYQQGPGQDPQFLISFYEKMQSDKGSIPDRFSAQQFSDYHSELNMSSLELGDSALYFCASSLVGSTSTRSYEQYFGPGTRLTVT.

This clone has only one observation. V and J are TRBV27 and TRBJ2-1; 7 positions agree with TRBD2. The length of the CDR3 is 17 residues. CDR1 is MNHEY and CDR2 is SMNVEV in the germline V gene (reference sequence). Trimming removed 0 bases from V and 0 bases from J; junction bases left unmatched: 5. The chain's CDR3 is CASSLSAGGSSYNEQFF. DNA for the CDR3: TGTGCCAGCAGTTTATCGGCTGGCGGGAGCTCCTACAATGAGCAGTTCTTC.

The chain links TRBV6-1 to TRBJ1-1; 8 bases are shared with TRBD1. Germline values: CDR1 MNHNS, CDR2 SASEGT. The V gene end was trimmed by 5 bases and the J gene end by 3 bases; junction bases not matched to a gene: 8. There are 15 residues in the CDR3. CDR3 DNA sequence: TGTGCCAGCAGTCTATCGACAGGGGCTGACACTGAAGCTTTCTTT. Its translation: CASSLSTGADTEAFF.

The rearrangement joins TRBV7-2 to TRBJ2-5, with TRBD2 identical over 9 bases. Per germline, CDR1 SGHTA and CDR2 FQGNSA. This CDR3 is 16 amino acids long. Losses at the gene ends were 5 bases for V and 5 bases for J; bases not matched to a gene: 12. The CDR3 spells CASSPPELAGAETQYF. The CDR3 coding sequence is TGTGCCAGCAGCCCCCCCGAGTTAGCGGGAGCCGAGACCCAGTACTTC.

This chain connects TRBV5-1 to TRBJ2-7; D possibly matches TRBD1 or TRBD2 (5 bases each). Trimming shortened V by 5 bases and J by 1 base, and 16 bases separated the two germline ends. The CDR3 length is 15 residues. The V gene's germline CDR1 is SGHRS and CDR2 YFSETQ. This CDR3 is CASRPDSGGSYEQYF. In nucleotides, the CDR3 is TGCGCCAGCAGACCTGACAGCGGTGGTTCCTACGAGCAGTACTTC. The full variable domain, with the rest looked up from reference TRBV5-1 and TRBJ2-7, is KAGVTQTPRYLIKTRGQQVTLSCSPISGHRSVSWYQQTPGQGLQFLFEYFSETQRNKGNFPGRFSGRQFSNSRSEMNVSTLELGDSALYLCASRPDSGGSYEQYFGPGTRLTVT.

The gene calls are TRBV29-1 and TRBJ2-3, with 7 nucleotides matching TRBD2. Trimming at V came to 6 bases and at J to 5 bases, leaving 5 bases not matched to a gene. Germline-derived CDR1 and CDR2 are SQVTM and ANQGSEA. This CDR3 has 12 residues. CDR3 sequence (DNA): TGCAGCGTCCTTCTAGCGGAAGATACGCAGTATTTT. Translation: CSVLLAEDTQYF.

The chain links TRBV11-2 to TRBJ2-3; no clear D gene. The V end was cut by 6 bases, the J end by 4 bases, with 8 bases between. Germline V gene lookup returns CDR1 SGHAT and CDR2 FQNNGV. The CDR3 totals 12 residues. CDR3 coding DNA: TGTGCCAGCAGTTCTATAGCAGATACGCAGTATTTT. As protein: CASSSIADTQYF.

This clone has just one count. This sequence joins TRBV6-5 and TRBJ2-3; either TRBD1 or TRBD2 may supply D (5 bases each). The V end lost 2 bases, the J end lost 5 bases, and 8 bases lay between the germline ends. Germline CDR1 MNHEY, CDR2 SVGAGI. CDR3 size: 13 residues. The CDR3 reads CASSYGGLDTQYF. CDR3 bases: TGTGCCAGCAGTTACGGGGGTTTAGATACGCAGTATTTT.

DNA for the CDR3: TGTGCCAGCAGTGACGACATACAGGGAAACTATGGCTACACCTTC. Translated: CASSDDIQGNYGYTF. This chain connects TRBV6-6 to TRBJ1-2; TRBD1 might be the D (6 bases). This CDR3 region has 15 residues. Per germline, CDR1 MNHNY and CDR2 SVGAGI (reference sequence). V shed 5 bases and J shed 2 bases, with 15 bases lying between them.

The chain joins TRBV10-3 to TRBJ1-1; D remains ambiguous. The germline V and J ends were trimmed by 7 bases and 1 base, with 28 bases remaining between them. In germline, CDR1 is ENHRY, CDR2 SYGVKD. This CDR3 is 19 amino acids long. The DNA for the CDR3 is TGTGCCATCACCCCGGAGGGCCACCAACTGGTTGAGGGGAACACTGAAGCTTTCTTT. It encodes CAITPEGHQLVEGNTEAFF.

CDR3 bases: TGTGCCAGCAACTTCCTGGGCAGCACCGGGGAGCTGTTTTTT. It specifies CASNFLGSTGELFF. The J gene is TRBJ2-2, the V gene TRBV28; no firm D call. This CDR3 is 14 amino acids long. Between the trimmed V and J ends, which lost 7 bases and 4 bases, there was a span of 13 bases. Germline-derived CDR1 and CDR2 are MDHEN and SYDVKM.

This clone is a singleton in its sample. The chain has TRBV15 and TRBJ2-7; D might be TRBD1 or TRBD2, each matching 5 bases. The CDR3 is 16 amino acids. The V and J ends lost 3 bases and 0 bases respectively, with 15 bases between them. The germline CDR1 and CDR2 sequences are LNHNV and YYDKDF (reference sequence). The CDR3 reads CATSSRVGDGSYEQYF. The CDR3 bases are TGTGCCACCAGCAGTAGGGTTGGGGACGGCTCCTACGAGCAGTACTTC.